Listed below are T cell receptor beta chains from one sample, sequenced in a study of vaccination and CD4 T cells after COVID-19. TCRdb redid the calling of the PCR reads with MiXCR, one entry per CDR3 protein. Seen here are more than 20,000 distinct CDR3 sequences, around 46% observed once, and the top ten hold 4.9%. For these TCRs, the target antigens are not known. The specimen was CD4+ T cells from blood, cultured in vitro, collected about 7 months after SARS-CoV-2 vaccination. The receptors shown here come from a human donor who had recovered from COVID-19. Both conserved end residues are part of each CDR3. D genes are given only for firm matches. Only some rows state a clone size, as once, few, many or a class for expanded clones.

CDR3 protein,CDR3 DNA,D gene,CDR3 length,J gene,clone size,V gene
CASSLVGLADSSYEQYF,TGTGCCAGCAGCTTAGTCGGGCTAGCGGACAGCTCCTACGAGCAGTACTTC,.,17,TRBJ2-7,.,TRBV7-9
CAWTDREWGEQYF,TGTGCCTGGACGGACAGGGAATGGGGCGAGCAGTACTTC,TRBD1,13,TRBJ2-7,.,TRBV30
CSAREMGLGPWADTQYF,TGCAGTGCTAGAGAGATGGGGTTGGGACCTTGGGCAGATACGCAGTATTTT,.,17,TRBJ2-3,.,TRBV20-1
CASRSLDTQYF,TGTGCCAGCAGGTCTTTGGATACGCAGTATTTT,.,11,TRBJ2-3,medium-sized,TRBV6-1
CATSRDSGQAYEQYF,TGTGCCACCAGCAGAGATTCGGGACAGGCGTACGAGCAGTACTTC,TRBD1,15,TRBJ2-7,few,TRBV15
CASNAGGALFGANVLTF,TGTGCCAGCAATGCGGGGGGGGCCCTCTTTGGGGCCAACGTCCTGACTTTC,TRBD2,17,TRBJ2-6,.,TRBV28
CASSLVKLAAETQYF,TGTGCCAGCAGCTTAGTGAAGCTAGCGGCAGAGACCCAGTACTTC,TRBD2,15,TRBJ2-5,.,TRBV7-9
CASSLETGYNSPLHF,TGTGCCAGCAGCTTAGAGACAGGATATAATTCACCCCTCCACTTT,.,15,TRBJ1-6,.,TRBV7-9
CASSLFARGYNSPLHF,TGTGCCAGCAGCTTATTTGCCAGGGGTTATAATTCACCCCTCCACTTT,.,16,TRBJ1-6,few,TRBV7-3
CASRAGLRWNEQFF,TGTGCCAGCAGAGCGGGACTACGCTGGAATGAGCAGTTCTTC,TRBD2,14,TRBJ2-1,.,TRBV2
CASSPITLAGTSGLEQYF,TGTGCCAGCAGTCCCATAACCCTGGCCGGGACTAGCGGGCTCGAGCAGTACTTC,TRBD2,18,TRBJ2-7,.,TRBV2
CASSFLAESTDTQYF,TGTGCCAGCAGTTTCCTAGCGGAGAGCACAGATACGCAGTATTTT,TRBD2,15,TRBJ2-3,.,TRBV2
CASSLTSGREETQYF,TGTGCCAGCAGTTTGACTAGCGGGAGGGAGGAGACCCAGTACTTC,TRBD2,15,TRBJ2-5,.,TRBV28
CSASRQGASSDTQYF,TGCAGTGCTAGTAGGCAGGGGGCAAGTTCAGATACGCAGTATTTT,TRBD1,15,TRBJ2-3,.,TRBV20-1
CASSFGQLQETQYF,TGTGCCAGCAGCTTTGGACAGCTCCAAGAGACCCAGTACTTC,.,14,TRBJ2-5,.,TRBV7-6